This T cell receptor beta chain was recovered during a study of T cell clones after liver transplantation. This clone is labeled as medium-sized (0.01 to 0.1%). The CDR3 loop spans 15 amino acids. With 0 bases clipped from V and 1 base from J, the junction kept 4 bases outside the gene matches. Per germline, CDR1 SGHDT and CDR2 YYEEEE. Here immunoSEQ multiplex PCR was the method, and the copy in TCRdb shows in-frame clones only, minus some. The repertoire holds tens of thousands of clones, with 70% to 90% as singletons. The sequence came from a human patient who received a liver transplant. Some T cells here may be from the graft donor. V and J are TRBV5-6 and TRBJ2-7; TRBD2 matches 7 bases. Source: CD4+ T cells from blood, taken 24 months after liver transplant. The chain's CDR3 is CASSLVEGGSYEQYF. The CDR3 DNA reads as TGTGCCAGCAGCTTGGTCGAGGGAGGGTCCTACGAGCAGTACTTC.